This entry lists 2 T cell receptor beta chains sequenced from one sample in a study of T cell clonality in common variable immunodeficiency. The method was immunoSEQ multiplex PCR; TCRdb's version includes in-frame clones alone and lacks a portion of them. Singletons are absent from the sample, which has more than 65,000 clones. The sequenced sample consisted of peripheral blood mononuclear cells. Receptors originate from a person aged 18 to 75 in good health.

Sample share makes this clone medium-sized. A read error may produce the germline difference seen at one junction end. The read falls 3 residues short of the CDR3 end, and the missing part is taken from the germline J gene. The chain recombines TRBV4-2 with TRBJ1-4; D is unresolved. CDR3 length: 13 amino acids. Germline lookup yields CDR1 LGHNA and CDR2 YNFKEQ. Incomplete CDR3 DNA: TGCGCCAGCAGCCAAGATTTATCGGAAAAA. It encodes CASSQDLSEK. The full-length CDR3 reads as CASSQDLSEKLFF.

This clone showed up many times. The observed sequence ends 3 residues before the CDR3 terminus, with the missing tail filled in from the germline J gene. This sequence joins TRBV20-1 and TRBJ1-1; D gene unclear. The V and J ends lost 0 bases and 2 bases respectively, with 16 bases between them. CDR1 and CDR2 from the germline V gene are DFQATT and SNEGSKA (reference sequence). CDR3 length: 16 residues. The CDR3 protein is CSARDSVLAPNTEAFF. Incomplete CDR3 DNA: TGCAGTGCTAGAGACAGCGTTTTGGCCCCTAACACTGAA.